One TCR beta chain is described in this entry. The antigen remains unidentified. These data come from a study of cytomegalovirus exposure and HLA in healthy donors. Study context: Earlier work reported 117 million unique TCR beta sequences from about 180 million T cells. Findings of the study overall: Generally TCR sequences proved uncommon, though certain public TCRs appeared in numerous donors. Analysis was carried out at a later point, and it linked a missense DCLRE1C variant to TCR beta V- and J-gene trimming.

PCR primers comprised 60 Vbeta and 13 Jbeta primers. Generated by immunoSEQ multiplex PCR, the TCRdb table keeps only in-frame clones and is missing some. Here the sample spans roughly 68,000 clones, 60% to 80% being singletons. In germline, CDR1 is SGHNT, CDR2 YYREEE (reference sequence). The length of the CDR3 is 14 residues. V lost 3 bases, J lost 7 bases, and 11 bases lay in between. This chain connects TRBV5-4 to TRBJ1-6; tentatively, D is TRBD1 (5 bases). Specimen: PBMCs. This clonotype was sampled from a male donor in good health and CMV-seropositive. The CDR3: CASSSRDSNSPLHF. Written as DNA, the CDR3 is TGTGCCAGCAGCTCCCGGGACTCCAATTCACCCCTCCACTTT. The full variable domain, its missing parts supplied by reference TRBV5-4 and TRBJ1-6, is ETGVTQSPTHLIKTRGQQVTLRCSSQSGHNTVSWYQQALGQGPQFIFQYYREEENGRGNFPPRFSGLQFPNYSSELNVNALELDDSALYLCASSSRDSNSPLHFGNGTRLTVT.